The 2 T cell receptor beta chains in this list originate from one sample, sequenced in a study of blood T cell repertoires in COVID-19. The protocol was immunoSEQ multiplex PCR, while the TCRdb copy is restricted to in-frame clones and leaves out a portion. The repertoire holds about 52,000 clones, with about four fifths as singletons. The sequencing input was peripheral blood. Receptors were obtained from a man aged 65-85 years with active COVID-19.

This clone was counted once. The chain joins TRBV7-2 to TRBJ2-3; perhaps TRBD2 as D (5 bases). V gave up 4 bases and J gave up 4 bases, with 12 bases separating them. The CDR3 spans 14 residues. Germline assignment: CDR1 SGHTA and CDR2 FQGNSA. CDR3 sequence: CASSSTRDSDTQYF. The CDR3 coding sequence is TGTGCCAGCAGCTCGACACGGGATTCAGATACGCAGTATTTT.

The chain has TRBV27 and TRBJ1-1, with TRBD1 matching 10 bases. Losses at the gene ends were 6 bases for V and 5 bases for J; bases not matched to a gene: 3. CDR1 and CDR2 (germline): MNHEY, SMNVEV (reference sequence). The CDR3 has 13 residues. As DNA, the CDR3 is TGTGCCAGCAGCGGACAGGGGGGAACTGAAGCTTTCTTT. Residues: CASSGQGGTEAFF.